These 5 T cell receptor beta chains were all obtained from the same sample, sequenced in a study of T cell repertoires in cytomegalovirus infection. One entry per CDR3 protein, called by TCRdb with MiXCR from the reads. The table includes about 200,000 distinct CDR3 sequences, 7.5% to 10% detected once. Sequences were obtained from PBMCs. All receptors derive from a human donor in good health (CMV status not recorded). Some clones in this sample may be carry-over from other donors' samples.

There are many counts of this clonotype. The chain employs TRBV6-2 or TRBV6-3 and TRBJ2-1; 14 bases line up with TRBD2. CDR1 and CDR2 from the germline V gene are MNHEY and SVGEGT. This CDR3 is 22 amino acids long. V shed 2 bases and J 0 bases; nucleotides not matched to a gene: 15. In DNA, the CDR3 is TGTGCCAGCAGTTACCCGGATTCACCGGGACTAGCGGGGGCCCTCTCCTACAATGAGCAGTTCTTC. Encoded protein: CASSYPDSPGLAGALSYNEQFF.

The table lists this clonotype with a few counts. This sequence joins TRBV28 and TRBJ2-7, with D possibly matching TRBD1 (5 bases). This CDR3 is 14 amino acids long. The germline gives CDR1 MDHEN, CDR2 SYDVKM. V shed 5 bases and J shed 11 bases, with 22 bases lying between them. The CDR3 reads CASSPTGPLSFEYF. As DNA, the CDR3 is TGTGCCAGCAGTCCTACAGGTCCCTTGTCGTTTGAGTACTTC.

Ten or more counts support this clonotype. This rearrangement joins TRBV4-1 to TRBJ1-4; D is possibly TRBD1 (5 bases). The CDR3 runs 17 residues. V was clipped by 0 bases and J by 6 bases, with 17 bases between them. CDR1 and CDR2 from the germline V gene are MGHRA and YSYEKL. This CDR3 reads CASSQDASRAAYEKLFF. The CDR3 nucleotides read TGCGCCAGCAGCCAAGACGCCTCCAGGGCGGCGTATGAAAAACTGTTTTTT.

This clonotype has a count of ten or more. The CDR3 here is CASSLPLGADTEAFF. CDR3 coding DNA: TGTGCCAGCAGTTTACCGTTAGGGGCGGACACTGAAGCTTTCTTT. The V and J genes are TRBV28 and TRBJ1-1; D may be TRBD1 (5 bases). Germline CDR1 reads MDHEN; CDR2 reads SYDVKM. Trimming left V 2 bases short and J 3 bases short, with 13 bases between. The CDR3 is 15 amino acids.

The chain couples TRBV6-1 to TRBJ1-1, with D hard to call. The V end was cut by 7 bases, the J end by 1 base, with 13 bases between. Germline-derived CDR1 and CDR2 are MNHNS and SASEGT. This CDR3 contains 14 residues. The CDR3 DNA reads TGTGCCAGCACTCCCCCGGGCCCGAACACTGAAGCTTTCTTT. Amino acids: CASTPPGPNTEAFF.